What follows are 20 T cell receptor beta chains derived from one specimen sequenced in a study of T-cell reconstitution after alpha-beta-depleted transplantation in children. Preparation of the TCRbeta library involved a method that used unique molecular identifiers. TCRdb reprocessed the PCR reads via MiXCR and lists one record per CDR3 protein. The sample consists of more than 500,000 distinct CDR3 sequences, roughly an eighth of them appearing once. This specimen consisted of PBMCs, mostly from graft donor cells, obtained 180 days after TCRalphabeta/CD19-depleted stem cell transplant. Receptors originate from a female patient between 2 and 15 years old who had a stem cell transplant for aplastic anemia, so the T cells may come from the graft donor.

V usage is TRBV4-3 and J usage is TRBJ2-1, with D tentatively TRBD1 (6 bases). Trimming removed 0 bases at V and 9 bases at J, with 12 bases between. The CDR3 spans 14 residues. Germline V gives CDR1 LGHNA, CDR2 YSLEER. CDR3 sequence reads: CASSQEQGIGEQFF. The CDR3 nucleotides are TGCGCCAGCAGCCAAGAACAGGGCATAGGTGAGCAGTTCTTC.

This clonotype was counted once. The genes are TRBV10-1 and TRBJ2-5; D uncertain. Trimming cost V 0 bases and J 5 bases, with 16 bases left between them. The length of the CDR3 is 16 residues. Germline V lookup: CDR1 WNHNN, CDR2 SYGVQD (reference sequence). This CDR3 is CASSESTTDQWETQYF. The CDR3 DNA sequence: TGCGCCAGCAGTGAGTCGACGACGGATCAATGGGAGACCCAGTACTTC.

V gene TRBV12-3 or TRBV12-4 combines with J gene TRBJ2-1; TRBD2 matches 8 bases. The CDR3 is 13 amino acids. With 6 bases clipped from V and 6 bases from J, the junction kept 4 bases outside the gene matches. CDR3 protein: CASRRREVNEQFF. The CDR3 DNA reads TGTGCCAGCAGAAGGCGGGAGGTCAATGAGCAGTTCTTC.

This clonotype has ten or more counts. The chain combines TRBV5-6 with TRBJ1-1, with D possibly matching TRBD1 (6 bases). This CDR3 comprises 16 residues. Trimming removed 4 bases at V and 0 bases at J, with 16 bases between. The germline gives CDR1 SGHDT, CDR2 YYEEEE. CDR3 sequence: CASSITDRHLNTEAFF. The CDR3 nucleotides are TGTGCCAGCAGCATAACCGACAGGCACCTGAACACTGAAGCTTTCTTT.

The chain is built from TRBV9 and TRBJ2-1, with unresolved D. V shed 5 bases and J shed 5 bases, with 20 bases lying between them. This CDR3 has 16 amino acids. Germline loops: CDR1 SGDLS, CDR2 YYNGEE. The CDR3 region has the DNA TGTGCCAGCAGTGCTCTTGCAATTCGGTCCCACAATGAGCAGTTCTTC. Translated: CASSALAIRSHNEQFF.

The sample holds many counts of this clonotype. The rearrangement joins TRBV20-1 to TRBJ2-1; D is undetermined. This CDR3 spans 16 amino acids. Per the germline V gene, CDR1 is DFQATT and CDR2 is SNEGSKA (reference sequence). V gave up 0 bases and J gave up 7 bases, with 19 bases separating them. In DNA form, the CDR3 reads TGCAGTGCTAGAGATCCCGGAATTTCCCTTCGTAATGAGCAGTTCTTC. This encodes CSARDPGISLRNEQFF.

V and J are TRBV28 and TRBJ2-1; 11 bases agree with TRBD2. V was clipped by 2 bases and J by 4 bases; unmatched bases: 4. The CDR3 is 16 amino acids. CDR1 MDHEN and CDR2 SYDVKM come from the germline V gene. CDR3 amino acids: CASSLGTSGRYNEQFF. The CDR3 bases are TGTGCCAGCAGTTTAGGGACTAGCGGACGATACAATGAGCAGTTCTTC.

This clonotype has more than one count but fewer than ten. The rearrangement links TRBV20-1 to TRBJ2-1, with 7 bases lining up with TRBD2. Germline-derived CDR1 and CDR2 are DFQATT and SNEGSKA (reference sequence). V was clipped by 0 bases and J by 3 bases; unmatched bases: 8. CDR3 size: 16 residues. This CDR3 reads CSARDRRGLVYNEQFF. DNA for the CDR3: TGCAGTGCTAGAGATCGTAGAGGACTAGTCTACAATGAGCAGTTCTTC.

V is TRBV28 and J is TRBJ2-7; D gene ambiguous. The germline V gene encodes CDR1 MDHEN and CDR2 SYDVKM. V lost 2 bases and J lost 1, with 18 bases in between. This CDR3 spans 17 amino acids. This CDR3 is CASSLKCGEYVSYEQYF. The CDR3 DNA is TGTGCCAGCAGTTTAAAATGTGGGGAATACGTTTCCTACGAGCAGTACTTC.

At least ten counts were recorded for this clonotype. The CDR3 nucleotides are TGTGCCAGCAGCTTGGTATGGGCCGACGGCACTGAAGCTTTCTTT. It is translated as CASSLVWADGTEAFF. The gene calls are TRBV5-8 and TRBJ1-1; D gene uncertain. Trimming removed 0 bases at V and 4 bases at J, with 13 bases between. The germline V gene encodes CDR1 SGHTS and CDR2 YDEGEE. This CDR3 is 15 amino acids long.

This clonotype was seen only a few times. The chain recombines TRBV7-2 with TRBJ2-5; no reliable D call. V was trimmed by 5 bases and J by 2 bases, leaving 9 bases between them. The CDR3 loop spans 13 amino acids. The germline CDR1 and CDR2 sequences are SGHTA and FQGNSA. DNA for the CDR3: TGTGCCAGCAGCACCGGGCCGCAAGAGACCCAGTACTTC. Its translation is CASSTGPQETQYF.

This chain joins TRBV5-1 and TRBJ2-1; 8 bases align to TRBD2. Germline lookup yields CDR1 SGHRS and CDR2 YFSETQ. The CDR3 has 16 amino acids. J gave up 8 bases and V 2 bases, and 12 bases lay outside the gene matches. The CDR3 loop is CASSFPGGLVLDEQFF. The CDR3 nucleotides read TGCGCCAGCAGCTTTCCCGGGGGACTAGTACTCGATGAGCAGTTCTTC.

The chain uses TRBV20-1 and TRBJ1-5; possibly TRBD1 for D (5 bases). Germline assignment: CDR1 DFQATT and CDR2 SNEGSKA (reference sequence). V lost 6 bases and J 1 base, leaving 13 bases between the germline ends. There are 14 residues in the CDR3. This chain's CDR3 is CSAPGLSSNQPQHF. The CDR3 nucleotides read TGCAGTGCGCCGGGGCTTTCCAGCAATCAGCCCCAGCATTTT.

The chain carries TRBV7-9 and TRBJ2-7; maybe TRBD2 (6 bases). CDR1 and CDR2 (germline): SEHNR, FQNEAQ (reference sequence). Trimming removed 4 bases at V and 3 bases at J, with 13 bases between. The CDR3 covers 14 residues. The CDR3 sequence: CASSSRDSRYEQYV. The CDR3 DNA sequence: TGTGCCAGCAGCTCACGGGACTCTCGCTACGAGCAGTACGTC.

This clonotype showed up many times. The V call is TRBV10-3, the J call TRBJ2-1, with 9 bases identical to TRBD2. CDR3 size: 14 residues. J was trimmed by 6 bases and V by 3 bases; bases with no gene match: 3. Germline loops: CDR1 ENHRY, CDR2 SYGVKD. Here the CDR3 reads CAISDLREGNEQFF. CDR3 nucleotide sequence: TGTGCCATCAGTGACTTGCGGGAGGGCAATGAGCAGTTCTTC.

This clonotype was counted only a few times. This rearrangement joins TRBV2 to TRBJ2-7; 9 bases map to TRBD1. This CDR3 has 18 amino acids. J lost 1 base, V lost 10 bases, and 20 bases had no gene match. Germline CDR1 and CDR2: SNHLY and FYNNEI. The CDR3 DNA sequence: TGTGCCAACCCCCAGTATCCGGGACAGGGAATCGCGTCCTACGAGCAGTACGTC. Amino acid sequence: CANPQYPGQGIASYEQYV.

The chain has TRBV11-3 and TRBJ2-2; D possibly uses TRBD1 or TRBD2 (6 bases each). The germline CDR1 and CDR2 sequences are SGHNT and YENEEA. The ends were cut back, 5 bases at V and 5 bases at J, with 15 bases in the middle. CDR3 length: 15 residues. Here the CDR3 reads CASSIGGRETGELFF. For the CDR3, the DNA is TGTGCCAGCAGCATAGGGGGACGGGAGACCGGGGAGCTGTTTTTT.

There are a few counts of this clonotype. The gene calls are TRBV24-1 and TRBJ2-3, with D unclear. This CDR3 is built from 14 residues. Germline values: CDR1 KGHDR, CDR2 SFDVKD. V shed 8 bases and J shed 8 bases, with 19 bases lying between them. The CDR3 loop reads CATKNRRPVGTQYF. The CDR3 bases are TGTGCCACCAAAAACCGGCGGCCCGTCGGTACGCAGTATTTT.

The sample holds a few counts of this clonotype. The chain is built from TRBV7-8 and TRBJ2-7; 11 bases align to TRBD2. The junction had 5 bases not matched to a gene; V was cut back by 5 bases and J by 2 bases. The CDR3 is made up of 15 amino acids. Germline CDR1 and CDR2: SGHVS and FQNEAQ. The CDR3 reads CASSQAGLAAYEQYV. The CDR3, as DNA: TGTGCCAGCAGCCAGGCGGGACTAGCGGCCTACGAGCAGTACGTC.

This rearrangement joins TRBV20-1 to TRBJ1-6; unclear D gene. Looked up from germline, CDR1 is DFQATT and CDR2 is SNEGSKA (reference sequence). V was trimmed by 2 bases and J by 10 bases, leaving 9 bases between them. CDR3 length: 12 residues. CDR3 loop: CSARKGYSPLHF. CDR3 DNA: TGCAGTGCTAGAAAAGGGTACTCACCCCTCCACTTT.